The entry below gives a single T cell receptor beta chain sequence along with its context. TCRdb keeps only in-frame clones here, not all; method: immunoSEQ multiplex PCR. This sample has 200,000 to 250,000 clones, with 85% to 90% found just once. The sample originates from a study of blood T cell repertoires in COVID-19. Germline values: CDR1 SQVTM, CDR2 ANQGSEA. This CDR3 has 14 residues. V shed 6 bases and J shed 1 base, with 15 bases lying between them. Sequenced input: peripheral blood. The clonotype was recovered from a man aged 60-69 years who had recovered from COVID-19. The chain employs TRBV29-1 and TRBJ1-2, with D possibly TRBD1 on 6 matching bases. Here the CDR3 reads CSVDKGQFNYGYTF. The CDR3 DNA is TGCAGCGTGGACAAAGGACAGTTTAACTATGGCTACACCTTC.